These 19 T cell receptor beta chains were all obtained from the same sample, sequenced in a study of regulatory T cells in long-lasting Graves disease (dated by TCRdb to the early 2020s). This sample's time point label indicates: persistent/refractory GD, antithyroid drugs over 5 years with positive TRAb. For both TCR sequencing and RNA sequencing, RNA was extracted from PBMCs in TRIzol. Libraries were made using multiplex PCR. The sequencer was an Illumina HiSeq 4000. TCR beta libraries were built with iRepertoire HTBI primers and Arm-PCR amplification of CDR3 regions. The public reads were reanalyzed by TCRdb: fastp trimming at Q25, MiXCR alignment, in-frame beta chains only. For every CDR3 protein sequence, its rows merge into one entry that carries the most common genes and DNA. For this sample there are almost 350,000 distinct CDR3 sequences; 15% to 20% appear just once. Roughly 29% of the sample is in the top ten clones.

The sample was peripheral blood mononuclear cells (PBMCs), taken when the disease was refractory, from a patient treated with antithyroid drugs. Receptors were obtained from a female donor with Graves disease.

This clonotype was seen a handful of times. The chain combines TRBV29-1 with TRBJ1-1; 7 nucleotides agree with TRBD1. This CDR3 region has 17 residues. The V and J ends lost 0 bases and 4 bases, in that order; junction bases with no gene match: 14. CDR1 and CDR2 from the germline V gene are SQVTM and ANQGSEA. DNA for the CDR3: TGCAGCGTTGAAGAGGGCCCTAAGGGGGCTAGGGTCACTGAAGCTTTCTTT. Translation gives CSVEEGPKGARVTEAFF. Together with reference TRBV29-1 and TRBJ1-1, the CDR3 gives the full variable domain: SAVISQKPSRDICQRGTSLTIQCQVDSQVTMMFWYRQQPGQSLTLIATANQGSEATYESGFVIDKFPISRPNLTFSTLTVSNMSPEDSSIYLCSVEEGPKGARVTEAFFGQGTRLTVV.

This clonotype was counted a few times. This sequence joins TRBV20-1 and TRBJ1-2; 7 nucleotides align to TRBD1. Germline loops: CDR1 DFQATT, CDR2 SNEGSKA (reference sequence). J was trimmed by 1 base and V by 6 bases; bases with no gene match: 11. CDR3 length equals 15 residues. The CDR3 DNA reads as TGCAGTGCCAGACCCGCAGGGGGGAATAACTATGGCTACACCTTC. Its translation: CSARPAGGNNYGYTF.

In this sample, this clonotype turned up many times. V and J are TRBV18 and TRBJ1-5; the match to TRBD1 covers 10 bases. The V gene's germline CDR1 is KGHSH and CDR2 LQKENI. J gave up 7 bases and V 6 bases, and 3 bases lay outside the gene matches. The CDR3 extends over 13 amino acids. The CDR3 coding sequence is TGTGCCAGCTCCGGGACAGGGGAACAGCCCCAGCATTTT. Its protein product is CASSGTGEQPQHF. The full variable domain, in which reference TRBV18 and TRBJ1-5 provide the parts outside the CDR3, is NAGVMQNPRHLVRRRGQEARLRCSPMKGHSHVYWYRQLPEEGLKFMVYLQKENIIDESGMPKERFSAEFPKEGPSILRIQQVVRGDSAAYFCASSGTGEQPQHFGDGTRLSIL.

Many counts were recorded for this clonotype. This chain uses TRBV28 with TRBJ2-7, with D perhaps assigned TRBD1 or TRBD2 (5 bases each). This CDR3 region has 11 residues. Per germline, CDR1 MDHEN and CDR2 SYDVKM. Trimming took 10 bases from V and 6 from J, leaving 13 bases between them. The CDR3 nucleotides read TGTGCCATCTCAACGGGGACCGAGCAGTACTTC. This translates into CAISTGTEQYF.

In its sample, this clonotype was seen many times. A junction end diverges from the germline sequence, so it may reflect a read error. The V gene is TRBV11-2, the J gene TRBJ2-7; 7 nucleotides align to TRBD2. The CDR3 consists of 15 residues. In germline, CDR1 is SGHAT, CDR2 FQNNGV. CDR3 in DNA: TGTGCCAGCAGTTTAGGATTAGCGGGCGCATACGAGCAGTACTTC. Translation: CASSLGLAGAYEQYF. Based on the CDR3 plus reference TRBV11-2 and TRBJ2-7, the full variable domain is EAGVAQSPRYKIIEKRQSVAFWCNPISGHATLYWYQQILGQGPKLLIQFQNNGVVDDSQLPKDRFSAERLKGVDSTLKIQPAKLEDSAVYLCASSLGLAGAYEQYFGPGTRLTVT.

The J gene is TRBJ1-4, the V gene TRBV20-1; no definite D call. Deletions cut 0 bases from V and 3 bases from J, with 8 bases between. CDR3 length: 14 residues. Per germline, CDR1 DFQATT and CDR2 SNEGSKA (reference sequence). The CDR3 sequence: CSARDGGPNEKLFF. In DNA, the CDR3 is TGCAGTGCTAGAGATGGCGGCCCTAATGAAAAACTGTTTTTT.

This clonotype was found many times. The CDR3 loop is CASSESDRPHLYGYTF. The CDR3 DNA is TGTGCCAGCAGTGAAAGCGACAGGCCCCATCTCTATGGCTACACCTTC. The chain combines TRBV2 with TRBJ1-2; maybe TRBD1 (6 bases). The CDR3 runs to 16 residues. Trimming cost V 2 bases and J 4 bases, with 17 bases left between them. The V gene's germline CDR1 is SNHLY and CDR2 FYNNEI.

The rearrangement uses TRBV5-1 and TRBJ2-5; D might be TRBD1 (5 bases). The CDR3 covers 15 residues. Trimming left V 4 bases short and J 1 base short, with 14 bases between. CDR1 SGHRS and CDR2 YFSETQ come from the germline V gene. The CDR3 is CASSRTIRAQETQYF. The CDR3 DNA reads as TGCGCCAGCAGCCGTACAATCAGGGCCCAAGAGACCCAGTACTTC.

This clonotype was counted many times. The chain recombines TRBV6-5 with TRBJ1-2; D is ambiguous. CDR1 MNHEY and CDR2 SVGAGI come from the germline V gene. Trimming pared 2 bases from V and 4 bases from J, leaving 8 bases between. The CDR3 is made up of 13 amino acids. CDR3 DNA sequence: TGTGCCAGCAGTTACGGCAGCCTCTATGGCTACACCTTC. Amino acid sequence: CASSYGSLYGYTF.

V is TRBV7-9 and J is TRBJ2-5, with TRBD1 as a possible D gene (6 bases). Germline CDR1 is SEHNR and CDR2 is FQNEAQ (reference sequence). The V and J ends lost 3 bases and 5 bases respectively, with 13 bases between them. The CDR3 has 14 residues. The CDR3 loop reads CASSLDSRRETQYF. The CDR3 region has the DNA TGTGCCAGCAGCTTGGACAGCCGCCGGGAGACCCAGTACTTC.

This clonotype was seen many times. The rearrangement links TRBV15 to TRBJ2-7, with a tentative D call TRBD2 (6 bases). Trimming shortened V by 0 bases and J by 5 bases, and 17 bases separated the two germline ends. This CDR3 contains 16 residues. Looked up from germline, CDR1 is LNHNV and CDR2 is YYDKDF (reference sequence). The CDR3 DNA sequence: TGTGCCACCAGCAGAGATACTTGGCAGGGAGGACACGAGCAGTACTTC. This sequence encodes CATSRDTWQGGHEQYF.

This clonotype has a count of ten or more. The chain employs TRBV28 and TRBJ2-5, with D maybe TRBD2 (6 bases). V lost 7 bases, J lost 4 bases, and 16 bases lay in between. The CDR3 consists of 14 residues. Germline CDR1 is MDHEN and CDR2 is SYDVKM. CDR3 residues: CASIHWGERETQYF. For the CDR3, the DNA is TGTGCCAGCATCCACTGGGGGGAGCGAGAGACCCAGTACTTC.

This clonotype was seen a few times. The chain uses TRBV7-9 and TRBJ1-1; D call uncertain. Germline CDR1 SEHNR, CDR2 FQNEAQ (reference sequence). V was clipped by 0 bases and J by 0 bases, with 8 bases between them. The CDR3 length is 15 residues. CDR3 sequence (DNA): TGTGCCAGCAGCTTAGCGATCGGGGTGAACACTGAAGCTTTCTTT. Protein product: CASSLAIGVNTEAFF.

This clonotype was observed a handful of times. The chain joins TRBV7-2 to TRBJ2-5; a possible D gene is TRBD2 (5 bases). CDR1 and CDR2 (germline): SGHTA, FQGNSA. This CDR3 has 14 amino acids. Trimming took 5 bases from V and 1 from J, leaving 11 bases between them. The CDR3 DNA follows: TGTGCCAGCAGCCCAAAGCGGATCCAAGAGACCCAGTACTTC. Protein: CASSPKRIQETQYF.

This clonotype appeared many times. The genes are TRBV28 and TRBJ2-7, with unresolved D. Trimming stripped 4 bases from V and 0 bases from J, with 7 bases between. CDR1 is MDHEN, CDR2 SYDVKM, per germline. CDR3 length equals 13 residues. This CDR3 is CASSYTSSYEQYF. The DNA of the CDR3 is TGTGCCAGCAGTTACACAAGCTCCTACGAGCAGTACTTC. The full variable domain, with the rest looked up from reference TRBV28 and TRBJ2-7, is DVKVTQSSRYLVKRTGEKVFLECVQDMDHENMFWYRQDPGLGLRLIYFSYDVKMKEKGDIPEGYSVSREKKERFSLILESASTNQTSMYLCASSYTSSYEQYFGPGTRLTVT.

The chain has TRBV27 and TRBJ2-2; TRBD2 agrees at 15 bases. CDR1 is MNHEY and CDR2 is SMNVEV in the germline V gene (reference sequence). J lost 5 bases, V lost 5 bases, and 6 bases had no gene match. This CDR3 has 17 amino acids. This chain's CDR3 is CASSTGLAGGRTGELFF. The CDR3 coding sequence is TGTGCCAGCAGTACCGGACTAGCGGGGGGGCGTACCGGGGAGCTGTTTTTT.

Many counts were recorded for this clonotype. One end of the junction is discordant with germline, which a read error may explain. This chain uses TRBV5-1 with TRBJ2-2; D remains ambiguous. The CDR3 is made up of 16 amino acids. The germline V gene has CDR1 SGHRS and CDR2 YFSETQ. This CDR3 reads CASSLDGYANTGELFF. In DNA form, the CDR3 reads TGTGCCAGCAGCTTAGACGGATACGCGAACACCGGGGAGCTGTTTTTT.

This clonotype was recorded many times. This chain uses TRBV11-2 with TRBJ2-5; D unresolved. The V and J ends lost 1 base and 5 bases respectively, with 8 bases between them. Germline V gene sequence: CDR1 SGHAT, CDR2 FQNNGV. The CDR3 extends over 13 amino acids. The CDR3 coding sequence is TGTGCCAGCAGCTTAGGAGACGGGGAGACCCAGTACTTC. Residues: CASSLGDGETQYF.

The chain couples TRBV24-1 to TRBJ1-1, with TRBD1 matching 8 bases. The germline V gene has CDR1 KGHDR and CDR2 SFDVKD. Trimming cost V 5 bases and J 7 bases; bases outside gene matches: 5. The CDR3 covers 13 residues. Here the CDR3 reads CATSADRGNEAFF. For the CDR3, the DNA is TGTGCCACCAGTGCTGACAGGGGCAATGAAGCTTTCTTT.